This TCR beta chain was sequenced during a study of T-cell reconstitution after alpha-beta-depleted transplantation in children (dated by TCRdb to between 2015 and 2016). Regarding the research as a whole: Using TCR repertoire profiling, the study followed T-cell immune reconstitution in a quantitative way in children after TCRalphabeta/CD19-depleted allogeneic hematopoietic cell transplantation. Results and caveats for the whole study, not just this receptor: Apparently early alphabetaT-cell count recovery about two months after transplant reportedly relied on only several hundred rapidly expanded clones derived from non-depleted graft cells. Over the following months the frequencies of hyperexpanded clones went down, and after one year T-cell counts and TCRbeta diversity were mostly credited to newly produced T cells. The high TCRbeta diversity at day 60 in some patients was ascribed to recipient T cells and intrathymic progenitors that had survived conditioning.

The meaning of the sample's treatment or condition label: allogeneic hematopoietic cell transplantation with graft depleted of TCRalphabeta T cells and CD19 B cells. Transplant recipients were children who received TCRalphabeta/CD19-depleted allogeneic hematopoietic cell grafts. Library preparation employed PCR. TCRdb names Illumina HiSeq 2500 as the instrument used. TCR libraries were prepared with molecular barcoding, using unique molecular identifiers to normalize TCRbeta repertoire quantification. TCRdb cleaned the public reads at Q25 with fastp, built clones with MiXCR and kept in-frame beta chains. All rows with the same CDR3 protein become a single entry with the most common DNA and genes. The sample records about 540,000 distinct CDR3 sequences, roughly 27% of which are singletons. About 35% of the sample rests with the top ten. With respect to this clonotype: No antigen is known for it. The sample holds no much larger clone one base away, and base qualities are not on file.

Sample: PBMCs, taken before TCRalphabeta/CD19-depleted stem cell transplant. The receptor's source is a boy younger than two with Wiskott-Aldrich syndrome, due to receive a stem cell transplant.

CDR3 reads: CASSLAFFSSGDNEQFF. The nucleotides read TGCGCCAGCAGCTTGGCTTTCTTTTCTAGCGGTGACAATGAGCAGTTCTTC. Rearrangement joined TRBV5-1 to TRBJ2-1; TRBD2 aligns with 7 central bases. The germline V gene gives CDR1 as SGHRS and CDR2 as YFSETQ. Unmatched junction bases come to 11, with V trimmed by 0 bases and J by 5 bases. From the cysteine through the phenylalanine, the CDR3 covers 17 amino acids. Here the CDR3 DNA is all that survives: 51 bases in frame from base 1.